The present TCR beta chain was sequenced within a study of T cell repertoires in ileal Crohn's disease (dated by TCRdb to between 2018 and 2021). Notes on the research overall: The median duration of disease was about 7.3 years, and at the time of surgery 35% of patients were active smokers. The study ran alongside a multicentre cohort designed to identify predictors of early endoscopic recurrence after ileocolonic resection. A Rutgeerts score higher than i0 was the definition used for endoscopic postoperative recurrence. A prospective multicentre cohort supplied the roughly 59 Crohn's disease patients whose TCR repertoires were analysed. Postoperative therapy was given to about half of the patients, with thiopurines administered to 11 patients and anti-TNF agents administered to under 20 patients. Every patient underwent surgery because of a complication, which was stricturing disease in around 60% of cases and penetrating disease in approximately 39%. The study sequenced 170 or so mucosal samples from around 57 patients, taken at several locations on the surgical specimen and at postoperative endoscopy.

The germline V gene encodes CDR1 MNHNY and CDR2 SVGAGI (reference sequence). From the cysteine through the phenylalanine, the CDR3 covers 16 amino acids. The kept DNA is CDR3 alone, 48 bases in frame from the first base. Trimming takes 7 bases off V and 3 bases off J; junction bases not matched to a gene: 10. Concerning this clone: Its antigen is unknown. Base-call qualities are not available, and no considerably larger clone is one nucleotide away.

Adults with ileal or ileocolonic Crohn's disease and an indication for ileocolonic resection were eligible for inclusion. Before DNA extraction, whole ileal mucosal biopsies were kept frozen at -80 degrees C. Genomic DNA was extracted from frozen whole biopsies with a TRizol-based method and quantified on a NanoDrop 2000 spectrophotometer. For commercial TCRB immunosequencing, approximately 460 nanograms of biopsy DNA were submitted for each sample. Adaptive Biotechnology amplified CDR3 regions from genomic DNA with a two-step multiplex PCR that controlled for amplification bias. In the first PCR, primers covered every V and J gene segment, and in the second PCR, barcodes and Illumina adapters were added. An Illumina instrument was used to sequence the CDR3 libraries. In the paper's pipeline: The analysis used both the pipelines supplied by the vendor and custom analysis of the raw data in R/Bioconductor with R version 3.3.0. Clonality, which ranges from 0 to 1, was calculated as the inverse of the normalised Shannon entropy across all productive clones. High-frequency clones were defined as the share of the repertoire taken up by the top 100 clones, keeping only clones that passed a 95% confidence test. Overlap between samples was measured with the Morisita-Horn index, while repertoire diversity was measured with the Simpson index. Not all clones reach the TCRdb copy of this immuneACCESS table, which keeps in-frame sequences only. Checked studies attribute under half of the gap to unresolved V genes and leave the rest unexplained. V, J and clone size derive from that table, while D and trimming were established from the DNA sequence. In this sample the table shows over 5,000 clones, roughly four fifths of which occur a single time. The leading ten clones occupy less than 5.5% of the sample.

General conclusions and limits of the study: Compared with non-smokers, patients who were active smokers at surgery showed a significantly higher proportion of clonal expansions (roughly 24% vs 19%, p=0.02). Mucosal CD4 and CD8 T cells were sorted and sequenced only in a subgroup of patients, whose size was not stated. More high-frequency clones were carried by sorted CD8 T cells than by CD4 T cells, suggesting that mucosal expansions were mainly CD8. Higher high-frequency clone percentages at surgery were associated with endoscopic recurrence; all patients with clonality above 26.8% (18/57) had recurrence.

This clonotype was obtained from an adult with Crohn's disease. The sequenced sample was ileal tissue. The sequence joins TRBV6-6 to TRBJ2-1, and 9 bases in between align with TRBD2. The bases are TGTGCCAGCACTTTACAAGCGGGGGGAGTCTACAATGAGCAGTTCTTC. Translated, this is CASTLQAGGVYNEQFF.